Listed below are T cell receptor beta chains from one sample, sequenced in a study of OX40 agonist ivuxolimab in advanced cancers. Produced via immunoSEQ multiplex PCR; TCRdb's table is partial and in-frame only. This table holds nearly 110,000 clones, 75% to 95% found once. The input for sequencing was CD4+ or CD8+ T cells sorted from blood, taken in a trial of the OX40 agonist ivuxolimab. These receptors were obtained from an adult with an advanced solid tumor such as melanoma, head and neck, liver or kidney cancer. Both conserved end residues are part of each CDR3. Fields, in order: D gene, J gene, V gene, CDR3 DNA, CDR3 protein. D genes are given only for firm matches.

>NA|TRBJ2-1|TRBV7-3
TGTGCCAGCAGCTTAACAATCAACACACACAATGAGCAGTTCTTC
CASSLTINTHNEQFF
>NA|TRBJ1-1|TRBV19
TGTGCCAGTAGTGCCCAATGGGGGGCGAACACTGAAGCTTTCTTT
CASSAQWGANTEAFF
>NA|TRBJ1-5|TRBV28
TGTGCCAGCAGTTTAGGGCAGGGCAGGGAGCCCCAGCATTTT
CASSLGQGREPQHF
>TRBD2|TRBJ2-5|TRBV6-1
TGTGCCAGCAGTGGGACACGACCAGGGAGGGAAGAGACCCAGTACTTC
CASSGTRPGREETQYF
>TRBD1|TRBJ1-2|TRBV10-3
TGTGCCATCAGTGGACAGGGTCAAGACTATGGCTACACCTTC
CAISGQGQDYGYTF
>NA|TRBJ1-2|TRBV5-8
TGTGCCAGCAGCTTCCCACAGGGAGCCTATGGCTACACCTTC
CASSFPQGAYGYTF
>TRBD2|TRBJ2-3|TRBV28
TGTGCCAGCATCCCTTTTAGCGGGAGAGGCACAGATACGCAGTATTTT
CASIPFSGRGTDTQYF
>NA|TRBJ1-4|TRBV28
TGTGCCAGCAGCTCGAGTCACAGTAGTAATGAAAAACTGTTTTTT
CASSSSHSSNEKLFF
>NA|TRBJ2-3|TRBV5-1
TGCGCCAGCAAGGGAGGCGAGAACACAGATACGCAGTATTTT
CASKGGENTDTQYF
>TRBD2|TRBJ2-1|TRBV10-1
TGCGCCAGCAGTGGACTAGCGGGAAGGGGTTCCTACAATGAGCAGTTCTTC
CASSGLAGRGSYNEQFF
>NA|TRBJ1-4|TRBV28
TGTGCCAGCAGTTCCCCGGGGCAGGGTGTAAAACTGTTTTTT
CASSSPGQGVKLFF
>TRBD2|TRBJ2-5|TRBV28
TGTGCCAGCACGGGGGGGGATGGGGAGACCCAGTACTTC
CASTGGDGETQYF
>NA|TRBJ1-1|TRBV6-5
TGTGCCAGCACCCGGGGTCCTTACCAAAAAGCTTTCTTT
CASTRGPYQKAFF
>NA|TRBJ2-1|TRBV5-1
TGCGCCAGCAGCCCGACACGCAGGGCCTACAATGAGCAGTTCTTC
CASSPTRRAYNEQFF
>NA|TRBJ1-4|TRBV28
TGTGCCAGCAGTTTACGGACCCCCAGGGGCGAAAAACTGTTTTTT
CASSLRTPRGEKLFF
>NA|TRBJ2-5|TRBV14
TGTGCCAGCAGCCAAGAACCCGTTTTAGGGGAGACCCAGTACTTC
CASSQEPVLGETQYF